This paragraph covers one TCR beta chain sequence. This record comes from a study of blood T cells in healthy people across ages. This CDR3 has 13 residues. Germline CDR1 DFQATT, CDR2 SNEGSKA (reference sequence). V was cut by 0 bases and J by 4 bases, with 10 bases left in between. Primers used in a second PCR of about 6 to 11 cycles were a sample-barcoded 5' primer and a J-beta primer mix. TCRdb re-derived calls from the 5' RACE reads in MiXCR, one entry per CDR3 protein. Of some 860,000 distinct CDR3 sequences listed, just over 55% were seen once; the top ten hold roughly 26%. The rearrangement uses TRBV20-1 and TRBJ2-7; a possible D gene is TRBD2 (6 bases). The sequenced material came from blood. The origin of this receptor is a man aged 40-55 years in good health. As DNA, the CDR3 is TGCAGTGCTAGAGAGGGACGGGGGTACGAGCAGTACTTC. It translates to CSAREGRGYEQYF.